These 11 T cell receptor beta chains came from one sample sequenced in a study of graft-versus-host responses after intestinal transplantation. Their target antigens are unknown. Sequenced by immunoSEQ multiplex PCR; TCRdb stores in-frame clones only, minus some. The sample has about 36,000 clones, around 94% seen once; the top ten hold 0.22%. The sample in question was unstimulated CD4+ T cells sorted from spleen or lymph node cells, obtained before transplant. The source of these receptors is a human donor who was the organ donor for an intestinal transplant.

This chain connects TRBV5-6 to TRBJ2-7; weak D call: TRBD2 (6 bases). This CDR3 has 13 residues. Trimming took off 1 base at V and 9 bases at J, with 14 bases between the two ends. Germline values: CDR1 SGHDT, CDR2 YYEEEE. The CDR3 protein is CASSLSRDLGQYF. In nucleotides, the CDR3 is TGTGCCAGCAGCTTGAGTCGGGACTTGGGGCAGTACTTC. Together with reference TRBV5-6 and TRBJ2-7, the CDR3 gives the full variable domain: DAGVTQSPTHLIKTRGQQVTLRCSPKSGHDTVSWYQQALGQGPQFIFQYYEEEERQRGNFPDRFSGHQFPNYSSELNVNALLLGDSALYLCASSLSRDLGQYFGPGTRLTVT.

V and J are TRBV10-3 and TRBJ1-1; 10 bases map to TRBD1. The length of the CDR3 is 14 residues. Germline CDR1 and CDR2: ENHRY and SYGVKD. V trimming: 6 bases; J trimming: 0 bases; junction bases outside the gene matches: 1. In DNA, the CDR3 is TGTGCCATCAGCGACAGGGGGCTGAACACTGAAGCTTTCTTT. Protein product: CAISDRGLNTEAFF.

The gene calls are TRBV5-6 and TRBJ2-7; 7 nucleotides align to TRBD1. The CDR3 has 13 residues. V gave up 4 bases and J gave up 5 bases; unmatched junction bases: 6. Looked up from germline, CDR1 is SGHDT and CDR2 is YYEEEE. CDR3 in amino acids: CASSINRGHEQYF. The CDR3 bases are TGTGCCAGCAGCATAAACAGGGGCCACGAGCAGTACTTC. Variable domain in full (rest from reference TRBV5-6 and TRBJ2-7): DAGVTQSPTHLIKTRGQQVTLRCSPKSGHDTVSWYQQALGQGPQFIFQYYEEEERQRGNFPDRFSGHQFPNYSSELNVNALLLGDSALYLCASSINRGHEQYFGPGTRLTVT.

The chain has TRBV7-3 and TRBJ2-3; D may be TRBD2 (7 bases). This CDR3 has 16 amino acids. Trimming left V 5 bases short and J 6 bases short, with 21 bases between. Germline values: CDR1 SGHTA, CDR2 FQGTGA. CDR3 in amino acids: CASSNVIAGAPDTQYF. The CDR3, as DNA: TGTGCCAGCAGCAACGTAATTGCGGGGGCCCCGGATACGCAGTATTTT.

This chain joins TRBV9 and TRBJ2-7, with TRBD1 matching over 10 bases. V shed 0 bases, J shed 6 bases, and the junction held 0 bases outside the gene matches. The V gene's germline CDR1 is SGDLS and CDR2 YYNGEE. The CDR3 consists of 13 residues. The CDR3 DNA reads as TGTGCCAGCAGCGTAGGGACAGGGGGCGAGCAGTACTTC. It encodes CASSVGTGGEQYF.

The chain joins TRBV4-2 to TRBJ1-1, with no clear D. This CDR3 comprises 15 residues. Trimming removed 6 bases at V and 1 base at J, with 15 bases between. CDR1 LGHNA and CDR2 YNFKEQ come from the germline V gene. The CDR3 DNA follows: TGTGCCAGCAGTTATAAGGGTACAGCGAACACTGAAGCTTTCTTT. It is translated as CASSYKGTANTEAFF.

The rearrangement uses TRBV19 and TRBJ1-5; D unresolved. Germline loops: CDR1 LNHDA, CDR2 SQIVND (reference sequence). V was clipped by 1 base and J by 3 bases, with 10 bases between them. The CDR3 has 15 amino acids. The CDR3 is CASSIGLPINQPQHF. The CDR3 DNA follows: TGTGCCAGTAGTATAGGCCTACCGATCAATCAGCCCCAGCATTTT.

The rearrangement links TRBV6-5 to TRBJ2-1; TRBD2 agrees at 9 bases. With V trimmed by 2 bases and J by 7 bases, 6 bases remained unmatched. In germline, CDR1 is MNHEY, CDR2 SVGAGI. The CDR3 has 15 amino acids. CDR3 sequence: CASSYGGGASNEQFF. Here the CDR3 DNA reads TGTGCCAGCAGTTACGGCGGGGGGGCGAGTAATGAGCAGTTCTTC.

This clone was counted a single time. The CDR3 loop reads CASSAAYSSTDTQYF. The CDR3 DNA reads as TGTGCCAGCAGTGCAGCGTACTCTAGCACAGATACGCAGTATTTT. This sequence joins TRBV6-1 and TRBJ2-3; no firm D call. From germline, CDR1 is MNHNS and CDR2 SASEGT. Trimming took off 4 bases at V and 0 bases at J, with 11 bases between the two ends. This CDR3 region has 15 residues.

CDR3 in amino acids: CASSLGRGLAAYNEQFF. CDR3 DNA sequence: TGTGCCAGCAGCTTAGGACGGGGACTAGCGGCCTACAATGAGCAGTTCTTC. V and J are TRBV11-3 and TRBJ2-1; 11 nucleotides agree with TRBD2. V lost 1 base, J lost 2 bases, and 4 bases stayed unmatched. The CDR3 consists of 17 residues. CDR1 SGHNT and CDR2 YENEEA come from the germline V gene. The full variable domain, its missing parts supplied by reference TRBV11-3 and TRBJ2-1, is EAGVVQSPRYKIIEKKQPVAFWCNPISGHNTLYWYLQNLGQGPELLIRYENEEAVDDSQLPKDRFSAERLKGVDSTLKIQPAELGDSAVYLCASSLGRGLAAYNEQFFGPGTRLTVL.

This clone was observed a few times. The chain has TRBV6-5 and TRBJ1-3; tentatively, D is TRBD1 (5 bases). Deletions cut 5 bases from V and 3 bases from J, with 8 bases between. Germline assignment: CDR1 MNHEY and CDR2 SVGAGI. This CDR3 comprises 13 residues. The chain's CDR3 is CASSPGYGNTIYF. The CDR3 DNA reads as TGTGCCAGCAGTCCAGGGTATGGAAACACCATATATTTT.